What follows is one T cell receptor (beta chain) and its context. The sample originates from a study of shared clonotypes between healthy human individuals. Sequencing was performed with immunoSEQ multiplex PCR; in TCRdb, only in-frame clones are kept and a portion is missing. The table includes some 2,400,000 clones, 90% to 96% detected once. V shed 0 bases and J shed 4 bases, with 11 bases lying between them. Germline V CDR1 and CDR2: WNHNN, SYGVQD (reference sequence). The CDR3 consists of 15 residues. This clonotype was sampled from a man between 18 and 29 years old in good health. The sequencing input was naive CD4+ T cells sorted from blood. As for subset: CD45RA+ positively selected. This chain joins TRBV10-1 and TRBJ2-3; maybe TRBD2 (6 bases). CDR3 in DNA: TGCGCCAGCAGTGAGTCTACAGGAGGGGCAGATACGCAGTATTTT. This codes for CASSESTGGADTQYF.